Listed below are T cell receptor beta chains from one sample, sequenced in a study of T cell responses to AZD1222 COVID-19 vaccine. The data were produced by immunoSEQ multiplex PCR, yet TCRdb's version contains in-frame clones alone and is incomplete. This table holds some 280,000 clones, almost 95% found once. This sample comprised peripheral blood, obtained 28 days after the second AZD1222 dose. These receptor sequences come from an adult who received the AZD1222 COVID-19 vaccine. CDR3s include the opening cysteine and the closing phenylalanine or tryptophan. D genes are given only for firm matches. Some rows have no size entry. The others give once, few or many, or a class for an expanded clone.

abundance: -
j_gene: TRBJ1-2
v_gene: TRBV9
d_gene: TRBD1
CDR3nt: TGTGCCAGCAGCGCCCAAGGGACAGCCGTATGGGGCTACACCTTC
CDR3aa: CASSAQGTAVWGYTF

abundance: -
j_gene: TRBJ2-3
v_gene: TRBV9
d_gene: -
CDR3nt: TGTGCCAGCAGCGTAGATGGGGCTAGCCATACGCAGTATTTT
CDR3aa: CASSVDGASHTQYF

abundance: -
j_gene: TRBJ1-2
v_gene: TRBV14
d_gene: -
CDR3nt: TGTGCCAGCAGCCAAGGACAGGCGAGGGGCTACACCTTC
CDR3aa: CASSQGQARGYTF

abundance: -
j_gene: TRBJ1-2
v_gene: TRBV25-1
d_gene: -
CDR3nt: TGTGCCAGCAGTGAGGGCCGGACAGTGACTGGCTACACCTTC
CDR3aa: CASSEGRTVTGYTF

abundance: -
j_gene: TRBJ1-2
v_gene: TRBV15
d_gene: -
CDR3nt: TGTGCCACCAGCAGAGGACCCTCCGGGGCTGATGGCTACACCTTC
CDR3aa: CATSRGPSGADGYTF

abundance: -
j_gene: TRBJ1-2
v_gene: TRBV28
d_gene: -
CDR3nt: TGTGCCAGCAGTTTTTGGGGTTTTGGCTACACCTTC
CDR3aa: CASSFWGFGYTF

abundance: once
j_gene: TRBJ1-1
v_gene: TRBV28
d_gene: -
CDR3nt: TGTGCCAGCAGTTTGGGACTCTCTGAAGCTTTCTTT
CDR3aa: CASSLGLSEAFF

abundance: -
j_gene: TRBJ1-5
v_gene: TRBV10-3
d_gene: -
CDR3nt: TGTGCCATCAGTGAGTCTGTGAATCAGCCCCAGCATTTT
CDR3aa: CAISESVNQPQHF

abundance: -
j_gene: TRBJ2-5
v_gene: TRBV7-2
d_gene: -
CDR3nt: TGTGCCAGCAGCGTACAGGGCCTCCAAGAGACCCAGTACTTC
CDR3aa: CASSVQGLQETQYF

abundance: -
j_gene: TRBJ1-4
v_gene: TRBV28
d_gene: -
CDR3nt: TGTGCCAGCAGGCCCGTTATGACACTCGGGAAACTGTTTTTT
CDR3aa: CASRPVMTLGKLFF

abundance: -
j_gene: TRBJ1-2
v_gene: TRBV27
d_gene: -
CDR3nt: TGTGCCAGCAGTTTTATGAGGATCATCCAGCTCCTCTATGGCTACACCTTC
CDR3aa: CASSFMRIIQLLYGYTF

abundance: -
j_gene: TRBJ1-1
v_gene: TRBV2
d_gene: -
CDR3nt: TGTGCCAGCAGCGGACAGCCCAACACTGAAGCTTTCTTT
CDR3aa: CASSGQPNTEAFF

abundance: -
j_gene: TRBJ2-1
v_gene: TRBV7-7
d_gene: TRBD2
CDR3nt: TGTGCTAGCAGCCAACTGGGGACTAGCGGGGTCAATGAGCAGTTCTTC
CDR3aa: CASSQLGTSGVNEQFF

abundance: -
j_gene: TRBJ1-4
v_gene: TRBV3-1/TRBV3-2
d_gene: TRBD1
CDR3nt: TGTGCCAGCAGCCTAGGGGGCGCCTTTAAGGAAAAACTGTTTTTT
CDR3aa: CASSLGGAFKEKLFF

abundance: -
j_gene: TRBJ2-3
v_gene: TRBV5-1
d_gene: TRBD2
CDR3nt: TGCGCCAGCAGCTCGGGACTAGCGGGATCGTCCGGTACGCAGTATTTT
CDR3aa: CASSSGLAGSSGTQYF

abundance: -
j_gene: TRBJ1-6
v_gene: TRBV2
d_gene: -
CDR3nt: TGTGCCAGCAGTGAAACCCCTGGGGGTTATTCACCCCTCCACTTT
CDR3aa: CASSETPGGYSPLHF

abundance: -
j_gene: TRBJ1-5
v_gene: TRBV6-1
d_gene: -
CDR3nt: TGTGCCAGCAGTGAACCGCAGCCCCAGCATTTT
CDR3aa: CASSEPQPQHF

abundance: -
j_gene: TRBJ1-3
v_gene: TRBV19
d_gene: -
CDR3nt: TGTGCCAGCCGACAGAGCTCTGGAAACACCATATATTTT
CDR3aa: CASRQSSGNTIYF

abundance: -
j_gene: TRBJ1-4
v_gene: TRBV7-9
d_gene: -
CDR3nt: TGTGCCAGCAGGGGTTCTGCAACTAATGAAAAACTGTTTTTT
CDR3aa: CASRGSATNEKLFF

abundance: few
j_gene: TRBJ1-1
v_gene: TRBV18
d_gene: TRBD1
CDR3nt: TGTGCCAGCTCACCGCGAATTCCCGGGACAGGGGGTTTGTCTGAAGCTTTCTTT
CDR3aa: CASSPRIPGTGGLSEAFF

abundance: -
j_gene: TRBJ2-7
v_gene: TRBV30
d_gene: TRBD1
CDR3nt: TGTGCCTGGAGTGTAGGGGCAGGGGGAGCCTACGAGCAGTACTTC
CDR3aa: CAWSVGAGGAYEQYF

abundance: -
j_gene: TRBJ2-2
v_gene: TRBV7-8
d_gene: -
CDR3nt: TGTGCCAGCAGCTGGTACAGGGAAAACACCGGGGAGCTGTTTTTT
CDR3aa: CASSWYRENTGELFF

abundance: -
j_gene: TRBJ1-1
v_gene: TRBV6-5
d_gene: -
CDR3nt: TGTGCCAGCAGTTACTGGCTGGGGACTGAAGCTTTCTTT
CDR3aa: CASSYWLGTEAFF

abundance: once
j_gene: TRBJ1-1
v_gene: TRBV3-1/TRBV3-2
d_gene: -
CDR3nt: TGTGCCAGCAGCCAAGATTTCCGGCCGGAGGGTGAAGCTTTCTTT
CDR3aa: CASSQDFRPEGEAFF

abundance: -
j_gene: TRBJ1-2
v_gene: TRBV19
d_gene: -
CDR3nt: TGTGCCAGTAGTATACCCATGAAATGGTCGGCAGGGGATGGGTATGGCTACACCTTC
CDR3aa: CASSIPMKWSAGDGYGYTF

abundance: -
j_gene: TRBJ2-2
v_gene: TRBV3-1/TRBV3-2
d_gene: -
CDR3nt: TGTGCCAGCAGCCCTCGGCAGGTCAGCGGGGAGCTGTTTTTT
CDR3aa: CASSPRQVSGELFF

abundance: once
j_gene: TRBJ2-7
v_gene: TRBV7-2
d_gene: -
CDR3nt: TGTGCCAGCAGCTTGGTAGCCGGCGAGCAGTACTTC
CDR3aa: CASSLVAGEQYF

abundance: -
j_gene: TRBJ1-2
v_gene: TRBV18
d_gene: TRBD1
CDR3nt: TGTGCCAGCTCACCGGACAGGGACCTCTATGGCTACACCTTC
CDR3aa: CASSPDRDLYGYTF

abundance: -
j_gene: TRBJ2-5
v_gene: TRBV5-1
d_gene: TRBD2
CDR3nt: TGCGCCAGCAGCTTGGCTAGCGGTTCCCAAGAGACCCAGTACTTC
CDR3aa: CASSLASGSQETQYF

abundance: -
j_gene: TRBJ2-3
v_gene: TRBV28
d_gene: -
CDR3nt: TGTGCCAGCAGTTTGGGGGGCGCAGATACGCAGTATTTT
CDR3aa: CASSLGGADTQYF

abundance: -
j_gene: TRBJ1-2
v_gene: TRBV28
d_gene: -
CDR3nt: TGTGCCAGCAGCACCGGGACGGCTTATGGCTACACCTTC
CDR3aa: CASSTGTAYGYTF

abundance: -
j_gene: TRBJ1-1
v_gene: TRBV7-9
d_gene: TRBD1
CDR3nt: TGTGCCAGCAGCTTAGGACAGGGCACTGAAGCTTTCTTT
CDR3aa: CASSLGQGTEAFF

abundance: -
j_gene: TRBJ1-4
v_gene: TRBV5-1
d_gene: -
CDR3nt: TGCGCCAGCAGCTTGGGTCGAGACTCCCAAGCAACTAATGAAAAACTGTTTTTT
CDR3aa: CASSLGRDSQATNEKLFF

abundance: -
j_gene: TRBJ2-6
v_gene: TRBV28
d_gene: -
CDR3nt: TGTGCCAGCAGTGGGGCGGCCAGCTCTGGGGCCAACGTCCTGACTTTC
CDR3aa: CASSGAASSGANVLTF

abundance: -
j_gene: TRBJ2-7
v_gene: TRBV6-6
d_gene: TRBD1
CDR3nt: TGTGCCAGCAGTTACTCCAGGGACAGTAGGTACGAGCAGTACTTC
CDR3aa: CASSYSRDSRYEQYF

abundance: -
j_gene: TRBJ1-2
v_gene: TRBV3-1/TRBV3-2
d_gene: -
CDR3nt: TGTGCCAGCAGCCAAGGTTCCTGGGCATCTAACTATGGCTACACCTTC
CDR3aa: CASSQGSWASNYGYTF

abundance: -
j_gene: TRBJ2-4
v_gene: TRBV20-1
d_gene: -
CDR3nt: TGCAGTGCTAGCGCTTTAAACATTCAGTACTTC
CDR3aa: CSASALNIQYF

abundance: -
j_gene: TRBJ2-2
v_gene: TRBV5-5
d_gene: -
CDR3nt: TGTGCCAGCAGCTTGGGCGCCACGTCCGGGGAGCTGTTTTTT
CDR3aa: CASSLGATSGELFF

abundance: -
j_gene: TRBJ1-1
v_gene: TRBV10-3
d_gene: TRBD1
CDR3nt: TGTGCCATCAGTGAGTCGAACAGGGGTGGAACTGAAGCTTTCTTT
CDR3aa: CAISESNRGGTEAFF

abundance: -
j_gene: TRBJ2-1
v_gene: TRBV7-2
d_gene: -
CDR3nt: TGTGCCAGCAGCTTCCTCGGGTCTTGGGTCCCCGACAATGAGCAGTTCTTC
CDR3aa: CASSFLGSWVPDNEQFF

abundance: -
j_gene: TRBJ1-2
v_gene: TRBV12-3/TRBV12-4
d_gene: -
CDR3nt: TGTGCCAGCAGTTACGGGGGAACGGGTGGCTACACCTTC
CDR3aa: CASSYGGTGGYTF

abundance: -
j_gene: TRBJ2-1
v_gene: TRBV5-4
d_gene: TRBD2
CDR3nt: TGTGCCAGCGGACTAGCGGGAGCCGATGAGCAGTTCTTC
CDR3aa: CASGLAGADEQFF

abundance: -
j_gene: TRBJ1-2
v_gene: TRBV6-5
d_gene: -
CDR3nt: TGTGCCAGCAGCCTCTCCCTTTCTAGTGGCTACACCTTC
CDR3aa: CASSLSLSSGYTF

abundance: -
j_gene: TRBJ2-7
v_gene: TRBV30
d_gene: TRBD2
CDR3nt: TGTGCCTGGAGAAGCCGGGGGGATCCCTACGAGCAGTACTTC
CDR3aa: CAWRSRGDPYEQYF

abundance: -
j_gene: TRBJ2-7
v_gene: TRBV19
d_gene: -
CDR3nt: TGTGCCAGTAGTATAGATCATGGCAGAGGCTACGAGCAGTACTTC
CDR3aa: CASSIDHGRGYEQYF